The clone carrying this T cell receptor (beta chain) was recorded only once. As yet, its antigen is unknown. The entry originates in a study of T cell responses to AZD1222 COVID-19 vaccine. Study-wide context: Combined were second doses at about 4 or about 12 weeks.

TCRdb's table, derived via immunoSEQ multiplex PCR, lists solely in-frame clones and lacks some. The sample includes over 100,000 clones, 80% to 90% of them seen just once. Study outcomes and limitations: In all cases, repertoires were sampled only after the peak T cell response. Clonal diversity was possibly underestimated, and the donors were mostly white British, with more females. Spike was spanned by vaccine-associated CD4 TCRs, which were dominant at 160-218 and 743-854.

The CDR3 is 13 amino acids. V lost 10 bases, J lost 3 bases, and 14 bases lay in between. Per the germline V gene, CDR1 is SNHLY and CDR2 is FYNNEI. Material: peripheral blood, obtained on day 0 of AZD1222 vaccination. V and J are TRBV2 and TRBJ2-3, with D tentatively TRBD1 (6 bases). The source is an adult in good health. CDR3 loop: CATLYRVTDTQYF. The CDR3 bases are TGTGCCACCCTTTACAGGGTGACAGATACGCAGTATTTT.